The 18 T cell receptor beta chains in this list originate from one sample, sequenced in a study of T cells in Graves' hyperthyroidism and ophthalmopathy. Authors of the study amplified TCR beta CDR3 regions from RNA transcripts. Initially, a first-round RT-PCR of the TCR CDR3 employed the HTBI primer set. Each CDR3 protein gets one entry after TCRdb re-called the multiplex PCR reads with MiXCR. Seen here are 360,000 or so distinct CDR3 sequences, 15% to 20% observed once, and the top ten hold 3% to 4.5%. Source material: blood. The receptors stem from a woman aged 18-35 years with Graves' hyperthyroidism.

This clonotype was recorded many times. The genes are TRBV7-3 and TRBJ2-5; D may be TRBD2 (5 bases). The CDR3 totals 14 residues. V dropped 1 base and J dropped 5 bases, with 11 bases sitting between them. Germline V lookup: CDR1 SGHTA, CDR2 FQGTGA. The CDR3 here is CASSLNGVGETQYF. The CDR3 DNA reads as TGTGCCAGCAGCTTAAACGGGGTAGGGGAGACCCAGTACTTC. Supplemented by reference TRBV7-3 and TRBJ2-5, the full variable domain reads GAGVSQTPSNKVTEKGKYVELRCDPISGHTALYWYRQSLGQGPEFLIYFQGTGAADDSGLPNDRFFAVRPEGSVSTLKIQRTERGDSAVYLCASSLNGVGETQYFGPGTRLLVL.

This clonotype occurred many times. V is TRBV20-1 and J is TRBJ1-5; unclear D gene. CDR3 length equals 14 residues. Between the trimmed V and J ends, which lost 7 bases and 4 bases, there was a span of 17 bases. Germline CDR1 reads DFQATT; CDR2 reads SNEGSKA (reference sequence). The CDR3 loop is CSGREGRENQPQHF. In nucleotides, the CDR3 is TGCAGTGGTAGGGAGGGAAGGGAAAATCAGCCCCAGCATTTT.

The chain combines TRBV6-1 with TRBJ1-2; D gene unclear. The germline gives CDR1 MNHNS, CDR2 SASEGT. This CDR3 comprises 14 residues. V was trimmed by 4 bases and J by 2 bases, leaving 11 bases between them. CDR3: CASSGIVGNYGYTF. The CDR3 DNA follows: TGTGCCAGCAGTGGGATTGTGGGGAACTATGGCTACACCTTC.

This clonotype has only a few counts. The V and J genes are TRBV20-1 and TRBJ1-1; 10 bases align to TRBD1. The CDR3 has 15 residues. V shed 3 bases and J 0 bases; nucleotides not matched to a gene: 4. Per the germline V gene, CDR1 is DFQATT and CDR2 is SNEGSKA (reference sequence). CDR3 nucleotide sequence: TGCAGTGCTAGGACAGGGGGCCTCTTGAACACTGAAGCTTTCTTT. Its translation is CSARTGGLLNTEAFF.

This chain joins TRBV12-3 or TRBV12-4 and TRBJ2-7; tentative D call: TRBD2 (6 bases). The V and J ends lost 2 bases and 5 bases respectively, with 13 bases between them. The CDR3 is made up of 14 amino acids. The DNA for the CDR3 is TGTGCCAGCAGTTTAACTAGCTCGTCCCACGAGCAGTACTTC. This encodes CASSLTSSSHEQYF.

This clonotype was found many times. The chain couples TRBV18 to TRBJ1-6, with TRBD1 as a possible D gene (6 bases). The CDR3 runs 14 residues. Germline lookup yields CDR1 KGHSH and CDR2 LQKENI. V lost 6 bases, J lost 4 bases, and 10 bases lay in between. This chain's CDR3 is CASSLGQYNSPLHF. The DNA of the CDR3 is TGTGCCAGCTCGCTCGGACAGTATAATTCACCCCTCCACTTT.

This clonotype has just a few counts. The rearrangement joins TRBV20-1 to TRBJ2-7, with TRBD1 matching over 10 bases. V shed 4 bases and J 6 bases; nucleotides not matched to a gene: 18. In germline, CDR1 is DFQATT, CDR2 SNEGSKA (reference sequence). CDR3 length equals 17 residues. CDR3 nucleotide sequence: TGCAGTGCTAAATCCCCGGGACAGGGGACCCTTTGGGGCGAGCAGTACTTC. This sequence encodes CSAKSPGQGTLWGEQYF.

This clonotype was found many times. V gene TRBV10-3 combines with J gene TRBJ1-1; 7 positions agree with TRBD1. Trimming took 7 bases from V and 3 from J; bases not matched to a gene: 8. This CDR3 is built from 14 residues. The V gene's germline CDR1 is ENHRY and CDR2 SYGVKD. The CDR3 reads CAITLTGRDTEAFF. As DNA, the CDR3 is TGTGCCATCACCCTGACAGGGCGGGACACTGAAGCTTTCTTT.

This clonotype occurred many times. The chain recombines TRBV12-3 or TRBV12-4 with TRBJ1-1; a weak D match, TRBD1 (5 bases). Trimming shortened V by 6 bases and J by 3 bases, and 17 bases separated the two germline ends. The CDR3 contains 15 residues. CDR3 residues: CASRRPGVIDTEAFF. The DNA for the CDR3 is TGTGCCAGCAGACGCCCGGGGGTTATAGACACTGAAGCTTTCTTT.

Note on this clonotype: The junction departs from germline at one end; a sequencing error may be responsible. Here the CDR3 reads CASSLGQGSHNEQFF. The CDR3 region has the DNA TGTGCCAGCAGCCTCGGACAGGGCTCCCACAATGAGCAGTTCTTC. This chain uses TRBV7-2 with TRBJ2-1; 8 bases line up with TRBD1. This CDR3 has 15 amino acids. The V gene's germline CDR1 is SGHTA and CDR2 FQGNSA.

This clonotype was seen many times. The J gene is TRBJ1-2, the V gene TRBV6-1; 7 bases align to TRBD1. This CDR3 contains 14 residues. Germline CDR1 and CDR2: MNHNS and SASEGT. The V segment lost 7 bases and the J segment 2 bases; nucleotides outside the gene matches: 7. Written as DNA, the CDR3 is TGTGCCAGCACTCGGGACAGCGGGAACTATGGCTACACCTTC. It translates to CASTRDSGNYGYTF.

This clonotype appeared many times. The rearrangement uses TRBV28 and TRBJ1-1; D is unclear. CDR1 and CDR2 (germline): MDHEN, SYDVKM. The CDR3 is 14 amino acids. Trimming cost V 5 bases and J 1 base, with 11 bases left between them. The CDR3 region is CASSHKGTNTEAFF. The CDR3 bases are TGTGCCAGCAGTCACAAGGGTACGAACACTGAAGCTTTCTTT.

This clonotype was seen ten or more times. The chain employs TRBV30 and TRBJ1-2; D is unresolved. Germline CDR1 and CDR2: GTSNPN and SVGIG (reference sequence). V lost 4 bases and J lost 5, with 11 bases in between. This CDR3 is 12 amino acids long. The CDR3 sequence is CAWIGRWYGYTF. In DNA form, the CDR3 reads TGTGCCTGGATCGGGAGGTGGTATGGCTACACCTTC.

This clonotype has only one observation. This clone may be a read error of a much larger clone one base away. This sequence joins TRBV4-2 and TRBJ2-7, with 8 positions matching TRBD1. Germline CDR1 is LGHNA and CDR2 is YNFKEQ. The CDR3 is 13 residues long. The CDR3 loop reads CSSSHQGAYEQYF. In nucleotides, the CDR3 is TGTTCCAGCAGCCACCAGGGGGCTTACGAGCAGTACTTC.

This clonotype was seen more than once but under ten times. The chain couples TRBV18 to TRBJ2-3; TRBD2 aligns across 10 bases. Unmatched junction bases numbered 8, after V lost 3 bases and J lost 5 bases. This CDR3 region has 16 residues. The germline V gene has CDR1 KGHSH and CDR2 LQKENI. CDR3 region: CASSPQAGGLGDTQYF. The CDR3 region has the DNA TGTGCCAGCTCACCTCAAGCGGGGGGGCTGGGAGATACGCAGTATTTT.

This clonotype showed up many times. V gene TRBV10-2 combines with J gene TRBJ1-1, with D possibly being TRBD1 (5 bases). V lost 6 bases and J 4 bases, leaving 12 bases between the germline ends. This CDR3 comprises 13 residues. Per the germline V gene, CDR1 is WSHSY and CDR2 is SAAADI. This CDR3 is CASSQGGSTEAFF. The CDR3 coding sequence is TGCGCCAGCAGCCAGGGAGGAAGCACTGAAGCTTTCTTT.

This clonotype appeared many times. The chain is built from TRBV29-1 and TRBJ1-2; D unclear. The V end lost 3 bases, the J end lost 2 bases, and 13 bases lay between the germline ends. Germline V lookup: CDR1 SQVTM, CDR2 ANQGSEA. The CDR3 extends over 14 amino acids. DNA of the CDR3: TGCAGCGTTGAGATACTTAACCTCAACTATGGCTACACCTTC. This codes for CSVEILNLNYGYTF.

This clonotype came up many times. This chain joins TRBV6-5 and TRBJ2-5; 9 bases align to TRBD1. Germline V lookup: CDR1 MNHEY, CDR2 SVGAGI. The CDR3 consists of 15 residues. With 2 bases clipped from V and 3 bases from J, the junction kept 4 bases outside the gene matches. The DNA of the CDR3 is TGTGCCAGCAGTTACCCGGGACAGGGTGAAGAGACCCAGTACTTC. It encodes CASSYPGQGEETQYF.